The clone carrying this T cell receptor beta chain occurred many times. This record comes from a study of regulatory T cells in long-lasting Graves disease. Combining iRepertoire HTBI primers with Arm-PCR of CDR3 regions, the authors built TCR beta libraries. TCRdb reprocessed the multiplex PCR reads via MiXCR and lists one record per CDR3 protein. The sample records about 420,000 distinct CDR3 sequences, about a quarter being singletons. Trimming cost V 5 bases and J 5 bases; bases outside gene matches: 18. CDR3 length: 19 residues. Germline V gives CDR1 SGHTA, CDR2 FQGNSA. The time point here: persistent/refractory GD, antithyroid drugs over 5 years with positive TRAb. RNA extracted from PBMCs served as the sequencing template. Patients came through an endocrinology department, and that department was in Xi'an, China.

The TCR comes from a female donor with Graves disease. Sequenced here: peripheral blood mononuclear cells (PBMCs), sampled when the disease was refractory, from a patient treated with antithyroid drugs. The chain is built from TRBV7-2 and TRBJ2-5, with TRBD2 identical over 12 bases. The CDR3 is CASSAGLAGLSWGGETQYF. CDR3 nucleotide sequence: TGTGCCAGCAGCGCCGGACTAGCGGGGCTTTCTTGGGGTGGGGAGACCCAGTACTTC.